This T cell receptor (beta chain) came from a study of regulatory T cells in long-lasting Graves disease. V was cut by 7 bases and J by 7 bases, with 19 bases left in between. The CDR3 contains 15 residues. Germline CDR1 is SNHLY and CDR2 is FYNNEI. Building of the TCR beta libraries involved iRepertoire HTBI primers and Arm-PCR of CDR3 regions. From the multiplex PCR reads, TCRdb called clonotypes with MiXCR, one entry per CDR3 protein. This sample has a few hundred thousand distinct CDR3 sequences, with around a fifth found just once. This clonotype has ten or more counts. What it binds is unknown. Study-wide points: Fewer public clonotypes were shared by new patients (966) than by persistent patients (2,741).

Time point: persistent/refractory GD, antithyroid drugs over 5 years with positive TRAb. Making the TCR library involved RNA that had been extracted from PBMCs. Sequencing was performed on peripheral blood mononuclear cells (PBMCs), taken when the disease was refractory, from a patient treated with antithyroid drugs. This chain uses TRBV2 with TRBJ2-2; D possibly corresponds to TRBD1 (6 bases). This clonotype originated in a female donor with Graves disease. The CDR3 DNA reads TGTGCCAGCAACCCTTTGACAGGTCTGAGCGGGGAGCTGTTTTTT. It is translated as CASNPLTGLSGELFF.